This T cell receptor beta chain was obtained from a study of T cell repertoires in cytomegalovirus infection. Whole-study findings and limits: Identification of carriers of CMV plus the relevant HLA was achieved through cumulative public TCR beta family frequency. The study found HLA-C-restricted CMV-specific TCR beta clonotypes dominating the ex vivo response.

The table lists this clonotype with many counts. Its specificity is unknown. Germline CDR1 and CDR2: SGHTA and FQGNSA. J was trimmed by 5 bases and V by 2 bases; bases with no gene match: 7. The CDR3 loop spans 15 amino acids. TCRdb re-called the reads through MiXCR, storing one row per CDR3 protein. This sample has under 95,000 distinct CDR3 sequences, with approximately 3.6% found just once. The specimen sequenced was PBMCs. The TCR sequence derives from a human donor in good health (CMV status not recorded). Some clones in this sample may be carry-over from other donors' samples. The chain links TRBV7-2 to TRBJ2-3, with 7 positions matching TRBD2. The CDR3 sequence: CASSLLGGREDTQYF. For the CDR3, the DNA is TGTGCCAGCAGCTTATTGGGGGGGAGGGAAGATACGCAGTATTTT.